The 13 T cell receptor beta chains below were found in one sample sequenced in a study of spatial heterogeneity in lung cancer. General study findings and limits: The study found that expanded intratumoral alpha and beta TCR counts tracked tumor mutation counts.

TCRdb processed the 5' RACE reads anew with MiXCR; each CDR3 protein has one entry. The table shows nearly 4,500 distinct CDR3 sequences, with about 8.3% occurring only once. The antigens for these receptors are not known. Specified time point: sample taken at primary tumor resection. The material sequenced was lung tumor tissue, taken at surgery. All receptors come from a male donor with early-stage non-small cell lung cancer.

This clonotype is judged medium-sized. The chain is built from TRBV5-1 and TRBJ2-7; D gene ambiguous. The CDR3 loop spans 11 amino acids. Between the trimmed V and J ends, which lost 4 bases and 6 bases, there was a span of 8 bases. Germline lookup yields CDR1 SGHRS and CDR2 YFSETQ. Here the CDR3 DNA reads TGCGCCAGCAGCCTAACCGGCGAGCAGTACTTC. This gives the protein CASSLTGEQYF.

This clonotype is medium-sized in the sample. This chain uses TRBV2 with TRBJ1-1; D not resolved. The length of the CDR3 is 14 residues. With 1 base removed from V and 4 bases from J, the gap between germline ends came to 10 bases. CDR1 and CDR2 from the germline V gene are SNHLY and FYNNEI. The CDR3 region is CASSEDRGSTEAFF. The CDR3 coding sequence is TGTGCCAGCAGTGAAGATCGGGGTAGCACTGAAGCTTTCTTT.

Judged by abundance, this clonotype is medium-sized. The chain has TRBV29-1 and TRBJ2-3; 9 nucleotides line up with TRBD2. This CDR3 has 12 amino acids. V gave up 7 bases and J gave up 5 bases; unmatched junction bases: 4. Germline V gene lookup returns CDR1 SQVTM and CDR2 ANQGSEA. CDR3 DNA sequence: TGCAGCGCAGCGGGGGGTTTAGATACGCAGTATTTT. Translated, it gives CSAAGGLDTQYF.

Relative to its sample, this clonotype is large. The V and J genes are TRBV6-2 or TRBV6-3 and TRBJ2-1, with D perhaps matching TRBD2 (6 bases). The CDR3 extends over 14 amino acids. V lost 4 bases and J lost 7, with 14 bases in between. Germline loops: CDR1 MNHEY, CDR2 SVGEGT. CDR3 region: CASSWVGLANEQFF. The CDR3 DNA follows: TGTGCCAGCAGTTGGGTTGGGCTAGCGAATGAGCAGTTCTTC.

The sample holds many counts of this clonotype. V is TRBV12-5 and J is TRBJ2-2, with a tentative D call TRBD1 (6 bases). V was pared by 5 bases and J by 6 bases, with 13 bases between. Germline V gene lookup returns CDR1 LGHNT and CDR2 FRNRAP. CDR3 length: 14 amino acids. The DNA for the CDR3 is TGTGCTAGTGGTGTGACAGGCATAGCCGGGGAGCTGTTTTTT. It yields the protein CASGVTGIAGELFF.

This clonotype has at least ten counts. The rearrangement uses TRBV5-4 and TRBJ1-1, with 7 bases aligning to TRBD1. Germline V gene data show CDR1 as SGHNT and CDR2 as YYREEE (reference sequence). J gave up 0 bases and V 4 bases, and 3 bases lay outside the gene matches. The CDR3 covers 14 residues. CDR3 in amino acids: CASSRQGMNTEAFF. The DNA for the CDR3 is TGTGCCAGCAGCCGACAGGGAATGAACACTGAAGCTTTCTTT.

Relative to its sample, this clonotype is medium-sized. The chain carries TRBV28 and TRBJ2-2, with 7 bases aligning to TRBD2. J gave up 3 bases and V 3 bases, and 16 bases lay outside the gene matches. Germline CDR1 reads MDHEN; CDR2 reads SYDVKM. There are 19 residues in the CDR3. CDR3 coding DNA: TGTGCCAGCAGTTTCCTCCGATCTAAAGCGGGAAGTCACACCGGGGAGCTGTTTTTT. Amino acids: CASSFLRSKAGSHTGELFF.

This clonotype rates as medium-sized. This chain links TRBV4-1 with TRBJ2-5; 9 bases agree with TRBD1. CDR3 length: 18 residues. Germline loops: CDR1 MGHRA, CDR2 YSYEKL. With V trimmed by 1 base and J by 2 bases, 11 bases remained unmatched. The CDR3 region has the DNA TGCGCCAGCAGCCAAGTTTCCGGGACAGGGACCCTTCAAGAGACCCAGTACTTC. It yields the protein CASSQVSGTGTLQETQYF.

This clonotype has ten or more counts. The rearrangement uses TRBV20-1 and TRBJ2-1; D gene ambiguous. Looked up from germline, CDR1 is DFQATT and CDR2 is SNEGSKA (reference sequence). Trimming took 4 bases from V and 13 from J, leaving 17 bases between them. CDR3 size: 12 residues. This chain's CDR3 is CSATTDVVSQFF. CDR3 DNA sequence: TGCAGTGCTACTACCGATGTCGTCTCTCAGTTCTTC.

This clonotype was picked up many times. The chain links TRBV2 to TRBJ2-1, with 13 bases that match TRBD2. Germline lookup yields CDR1 SNHLY and CDR2 FYNNEI. Trimming took 6 bases from V and 15 from J; bases not matched to a gene: 5. The CDR3 extends over 12 amino acids. The CDR3 loop is CASSGLAGDLFF. CDR3 coding DNA: TGTGCCAGCAGCGGACTAGCGGGAGATCTGTTCTTC.

This clonotype was picked up many times. Here the CDR3 DNA reads TGTGCCAGCAGCCCCTGGACAGGGGGTGAAGGAGAGACCCAGTACTTC. It is translated as CASSPWTGGEGETQYF. The chain employs TRBV5-4 and TRBJ2-5, with 10 positions matching TRBD1. This CDR3 spans 16 amino acids. The germline V gene has CDR1 SGHNT and CDR2 YYREEE (reference sequence). V lost 4 bases to trimming and J lost 4 bases; unmatched junction nucleotides: 10.

By share, this clonotype ranks as medium-sized. This chain links TRBV28 with TRBJ1-5; D gene ambiguous. The CDR3 is 16 residues long. Deletions cut 7 bases from V and 1 base from J, with 17 bases between. Per germline, CDR1 MDHEN and CDR2 SYDVKM. For the CDR3, the DNA is TGTGCCAGCACCCTAGCGCAGGCCGGGAGCAATCAGCCCCAGCATTTT. This encodes CASTLAQAGSNQPQHF. The full variable domain, with the rest looked up from reference TRBV28 and TRBJ1-5, is DVKVTQSSRYLVKRTGEKVFLECVQDMDHENMFWYRQDPGLGLRLIYFSYDVKMKEKGDIPEGYSVSREKKERFSLILESASTNQTSMYLCASTLAQAGSNQPQHFGDGTRLSIL.

This clonotype is labeled as medium-sized. The chain combines TRBV7-2 with TRBJ2-7; D call uncertain. The CDR3 is 15 residues long. The V gene's germline CDR1 is SGHTA and CDR2 FQGNSA. Trimming cost V 1 base and J 2 bases, with 12 bases left between them. The CDR3 here is CASSLDPEVAYEQYF. DNA for the CDR3: TGTGCCAGCAGCTTAGATCCCGAGGTGGCCTACGAGCAGTACTTC.